This T cell receptor (beta chain) was obtained from a study of blood T cell repertoires in COVID-19. Study as a whole: The study drew acute and convalescent COVID-19 samples from the United States, Italy and Spain.

Sequenced by immunoSEQ multiplex PCR; TCRdb stores in-frame clones only, minus some. The sample lists roughly 210,000 clones; 80% to 90% were seen once. CDR1 is MNHEY and CDR2 is SVGEGT in the germline V gene. The CDR3 spans 15 residues. J gave up 1 base and V 5 bases, and 3 bases lay outside the gene matches. The TCR sequence derives from an elderly woman with COVID-19, enrolled during active disease. V and J are TRBV6-2 or TRBV6-3 and TRBJ2-7, with 12 bases aligning to TRBD2. Sequenced: peripheral blood. The CDR3 sequence: CASSKTSGGSYEQYF. Here the CDR3 DNA reads TGTGCCAGCAGTAAAACTAGCGGGGGGTCCTACGAGCAGTACTTC.